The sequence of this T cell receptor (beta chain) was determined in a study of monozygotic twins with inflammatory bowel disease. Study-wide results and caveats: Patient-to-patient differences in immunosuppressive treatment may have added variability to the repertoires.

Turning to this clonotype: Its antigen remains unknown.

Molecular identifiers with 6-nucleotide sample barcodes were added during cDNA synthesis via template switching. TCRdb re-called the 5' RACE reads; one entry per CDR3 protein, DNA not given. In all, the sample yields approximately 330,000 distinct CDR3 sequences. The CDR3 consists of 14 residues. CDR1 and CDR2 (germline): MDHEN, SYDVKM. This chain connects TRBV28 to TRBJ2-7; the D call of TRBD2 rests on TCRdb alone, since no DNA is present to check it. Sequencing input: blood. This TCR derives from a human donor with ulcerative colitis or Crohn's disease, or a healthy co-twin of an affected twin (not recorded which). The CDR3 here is CASRRTSGGNEQYF.